A selection of T cell receptor beta chains follows, all from one sample in a study of blood T cell repertoires in COVID-19. Method: immunoSEQ multiplex PCR; TCRdb's copy keeps in-frame clones and lacks some. Of some 150,000 clones in the sample, roughly nine tenths are singletons; the top ten hold roughly 0.51%. Sequenced material: peripheral blood. These receptors were taken from a man aged 45-60 years with acute or convalescent COVID-19. Each CDR3 is given with its conserved first and last residue. The D gene is left open where the match is weak. A clone size is listed for some rows: how often the clone was seen (once, few, many), or a class if it is expanded.

clone_size j_call d_call v_call cdr3_nt cdr3_aa
- TRBJ1-5 - TRBV28 TGTGCCAGCAGTTTCTTCGGAGGCAATCAGCCCCAGCATTTT CASSFFGGNQPQHF
- TRBJ2-5 - TRBV9 TGTGCCAGCAGCGTAGGGAACAGGTTGTACCAAGAGACCCAGTACTTC CASSVGNRLYQETQYF
- TRBJ2-1 TRBD2 TRBV18 TGTGCCAGCTCACCACCTAGCGGGGGAAGCAATGAGCAGTTCTTC CASSPPSGGSNEQFF
- TRBJ2-2 - TRBV6-5 TGTGCCAGCAGGCGGGGCACCGGGGAGCTGTTTTTT CASRRGTGELFF
- TRBJ1-1 - TRBV19 TGTGCCAGTAGGGGGTTGGGAGCCACTGAAGCTTTCTTT CASRGLGATEAFF
- TRBJ1-2 TRBD1 TRBV6-5 TGTGCCAGCACCGTACCGGGACAGGGGGCAGGCTACACCTTC CASTVPGQGAGYTF
- TRBJ2-3 - TRBV6-2/TRBV6-3 TGTGCCAGCAGTTACGGCTTAGAGGGCACAGATACGCAGTATTTT CASSYGLEGTDTQYF
- TRBJ2-5 TRBD2 TRBV7-3 TGTGCCAGCAGCTTATCAGCGGGAGGGGAGACCCAGTACTTC CASSLSAGGETQYF
- TRBJ2-1 - TRBV7-6 TGTGCCAGCAGCTTAGTATCAGTTTTCTCCCCTTCCTACAATGAGCAGTTCTTC CASSLVSVFSPSYNEQFF
- TRBJ1-3 - TRBV7-2 TGTGCCAGCAGCTCAAGACAGGGAAACACCATATATTTT CASSSRQGNTIYF
- TRBJ1-6 - TRBV18 TGTGCCAGCTCACCAGAGGCCAGGGGTCATTCACCCCTCCACTTT CASSPEARGHSPLHF
once TRBJ1-2 TRBD1 TRBV28 TGTGCCAGCAGTACCCCAACAGGGGGCGATGGCTACACCTTC CASSTPTGGDGYTF
- TRBJ1-2 TRBD1 TRBV7-6 TGTGCCAGCACCCCCTCCGGGACAGAGGAAATCTATGGCTACACCTTC CASTPSGTEEIYGYTF
few TRBJ2-1 TRBD2 TRBV19 TGTGCCAGTAGTATAGGAAAACTAGCGGGGCCAAACAATGAGCAGTTCTTC CASSIGKLAGPNNEQFF
- TRBJ2-3 - TRBV11-3 TGTGCCAGCAGCTTAGGCGTGGACACGTCCACAGATACGCAGTATTTT CASSLGVDTSTDTQYF